This entry describes one TCR beta chain. Its specificity is not known. This entry is derived from a study of cytomegalovirus exposure and HLA in healthy donors. At the level of the study: Later analysis reported that the approximately 120 validation repertoires shared the platform of the roughly 700 first-cohort repertoires. Study-wide results and limits: There were around 160 TCR beta chains listed as cytomegalovirus-associated. For cytomegalovirus status, the classifier reportedly gave diagnoses with high specificity and sensitivity.

The approximately 130-subject validation cohort, separate from the 666-subject first cohort, included the donors. TCRdb's table, derived via immunoSEQ multiplex PCR, lists solely in-frame clones and lacks some. The table includes fewer than 250,000 clones, approximately 83% detected once. Trimming shortened V by 3 bases and J by 5 bases, and 13 bases separated the two germline ends. Per germline, CDR1 MDHEN and CDR2 SYDVKM. This CDR3 is 14 amino acids long. The specimen sequenced was PBMCs. The chain employs TRBV28 and TRBJ2-5; D unclear. This TCR derives from a woman aged 30 to 39 in good health and CMV-seropositive. The CDR3 coding sequence is TGTGCCAGCAGTTTTGGGCTACTGGGGGAGACCCAGTACTTC. This encodes CASSFGLLGETQYF.